This passage covers 4 T cell receptor beta chains from one sample sequenced in a study of sequential checkpoint blockade in melanoma. Generated by immunoSEQ multiplex PCR, the TCRdb table keeps only in-frame clones and is missing some. The repertoire includes about 4,600 clones, 55% of them detected once, and roughly 23% sits in the top ten. The treatment was: randomized to nivolumab then ipilimumab (arm A) or the reverse (arm B). The sequencing used CD8+ T cells sorted from blood (inferred from file names), collected from a patient given nivolumab and ipilimumab in sequence. These receptors came from a human donor with melanoma.

This clone was detected only a few times. The V and J genes are TRBV6-6 and TRBJ2-7, with 9 bases that match TRBD1. Germline lookup yields CDR1 MNHNY and CDR2 SVGAGI (reference sequence). CDR3 length: 14 amino acids. V gave up 7 bases and J gave up 5 bases; unmatched junction bases: 9. In DNA, the CDR3 is TGTGCCAGCATTGAAACAGGGGGCCTGGACGAGCAGTACTTC. Translating gives CASIETGGLDEQYF.

This clone showed up just a few times. Mismatch with germline at one junction end may stem from a read error. J is TRBJ2-3 and V is TRBV7-7, with 9 bases matching TRBD2. The CDR3 is made up of 15 amino acids. Germline values: CDR1 SSHAT, CDR2 FNYEAQ (reference sequence). CDR3 loop: CASSRTSASTDTQYF. In DNA form, the CDR3 reads TGTGCTAGCAGCAGGACTAGCGCAAGCACAGATACGCAGTATTTT.

The chain couples TRBV28 to TRBJ2-1, with TRBD1 identical over 11 bases. Losses at the gene ends were 5 bases for V and 8 bases for J; bases not matched to a gene: 14. Germline CDR1 and CDR2: MDHEN and SYDVKM. This CDR3 has 17 residues. The CDR3 region has the DNA TGTGCCAGCAGTCGCCCCGGGACAGGGGGGTCCGGCGATGAGCAGTTCTTC. It translates to CASSRPGTGGSGDEQFF.

This clone is large (0.1 to 1%). Different DNA sequences within this sample yield the same CDR3. The V and J genes are TRBV5-6 and TRBJ2-3; TRBD2 matches 7 bases. The CDR3 spans 18 residues. Germline V lookup: CDR1 SGHDT, CDR2 YYEEEE. V was pared by 4 bases and J by 2 bases, with 16 bases of the junction left unmatched. The CDR3 DNA sequence: TGTGCCAGCAGCCTTTACCCGTCCTGGCTAGCGGTCACAGATACGCAGTATTTT. Residues: CASSLYPSWLAVTDTQYF. The variable domain in full, with the rest retrieved from reference TRBV5-6 and TRBJ2-3, is DAGVTQSPTHLIKTRGQQVTLRCSPKSGHDTVSWYQQALGQGPQFIFQYYEEEERQRGNFPDRFSGHQFPNYSSELNVNALLLGDSALYLCASSLYPSWLAVTDTQYFGPGTRLTVL.